These T cell receptor beta chains were read from a single sample in a study of shared clonotypes between healthy human individuals. Sequencing was performed with immunoSEQ multiplex PCR; in TCRdb, only in-frame clones are kept and a portion is missing. The data show 950,000 to 1,100,000 clones, with about 80% seen just once and about 1.4% held by the top ten. The sequencing sample was made of memory CD4+ T cells sorted from blood. These receptors were collected from a man younger than 30 in good health. Both conserved end residues are part of each CDR3. The D gene is left open where the match is weak. The listing skips clone size in some rows; elsewhere it reads once, few, many or a size class.

D	J	size	V	DNA	CDR3
NA	TRBJ2-7	NA	TRBV10-3	TGTGCCATCAGTGAGAATCGAGGGTCAGTGAACAACGAGCAGTACTTC	CAISENRGSVNNEQYF
TRBD2	TRBJ2-7	NA	TRBV5-4	TGTGCCAGCAGCTTGGCTGGCGGGGGGGCCCGCTCCTACGAGCAGTACTTC	CASSLAGGGARSYEQYF
NA	TRBJ1-4	NA	TRBV28	TGTGCCAGCAGCCCATTAGACACCGCAACTAATGAAAAACTGTTTTTT	CASSPLDTATNEKLFF
NA	TRBJ1-5	once	TRBV7-2	TGTGCCAGCAGCTTAGCAGGTCAGCCCCAGCATTTT	CASSLAGQPQHF
TRBD1	TRBJ1-3	NA	TRBV18	TGTGCCAGCTCACCAAGCCAGGGGGTCGGAAACACCATATATTTT	CASSPSQGVGNTIYF
NA	TRBJ2-3	NA	TRBV30	TGTGCCTGGAGTCAGAGGCGGGGCACAGATACGCAGTATTTT	CAWSQRRGTDTQYF
NA	TRBJ1-3	NA	TRBV19	TGTGCCAGTAGTATCGGTGGGGGAAACACCATATATTTT	CASSIGGGNTIYF
NA	TRBJ1-6	NA	TRBV7-2	TGTGCCAGCAGCTTAGCCAGGAATAATTCACCCCTCCACTTT	CASSLARNNSPLHF
NA	TRBJ2-1	NA	TRBV10-3	TGTGCCATCAATGCGGGACTCAACAATGAGCAGTTCTTC	CAINAGLNNEQFF
TRBD2	TRBJ2-1	NA	TRBV2	TGTGCCAGCAGTGATGAACTAGCGGGCCGGCAGTTCTTC	CASSDELAGRQFF
TRBD2	TRBJ2-3	few	TRBV7-2	TGTGCCAGCAGCTCTAGACTAGCGGGGGATACGCAGTATTTT	CASSSRLAGDTQYF
NA	TRBJ1-1	NA	TRBV5-6	TGTGCCAGCAGCTTCCAGGGAACTGAAGCTTTCTTT	CASSFQGTEAFF
NA	TRBJ2-7	NA	TRBV6-1	TGTGCCAGCAACACAGGGAACTCCTACGAGCAGTACTTC	CASNTGNSYEQYF
NA	TRBJ1-5	NA	TRBV7-2	TGTGCCAGCAGCTTAGCGGGGGCCAGCAATCAGCCCCAGCATTTT	CASSLAGASNQPQHF
TRBD2	TRBJ2-7	NA	TRBV9	TGTGCCAGCAGCGTCACTAGCGGGGGGTACGAGCAGTACTTC	CASSVTSGGYEQYF
TRBD1	TRBJ1-2	NA	TRBV2	TGTGCCAGACGACGGACAGGGTTTAACTATGGCTACACCTTC	CARRRTGFNYGYTF
NA	TRBJ2-7	NA	TRBV5-6	TGTGCCAGCAGCTTCCAACAGGGCAACGAGCAGTACTTC	CASSFQQGNEQYF
TRBD1	TRBJ1-5	few	TRBV5-1	TGCGCCAGCAGTAGGGGACAGGATGGGCCCCAGCATTTT	CASSRGQDGPQHF
NA	TRBJ2-5	NA	TRBV10-3	TGTGCCATCGCGTCAACGGAAGAGACCCAGTACTTC	CAIASTEETQYF
NA	TRBJ1-2	NA	TRBV30	TGTGCCTGGAGTCCGAGACTTTATGGCTACACCTTC	CAWSPRLYGYTF
TRBD2	TRBJ2-5	NA	TRBV4-3	TGCGCCAGCAGCCAATCGGGACTAGCGGGAGTGGAGACCCAGTACTTC	CASSQSGLAGVETQYF
NA	TRBJ2-1	NA	TRBV5-1	TGCGCCAGCAGCTTCACGGGACTGTCCTACAATGAGCAGTTCTTC	CASSFTGLSYNEQFF
TRBD2	TRBJ2-1	NA	TRBV6-4	TGTGCCAGCAGTGAAGAGTCTAGCGGGAGTCCTGATGAGCAGTTCTTC	CASSEESSGSPDEQFF
NA	TRBJ2-3	NA	TRBV30	TGTGCCTGGAGTGTACCTAAGATCTCAGATACGCAGTATTTT	CAWSVPKISDTQYF
NA	TRBJ1-1	few	TRBV2	TGTGCCAGCAGTGTGGGCAGGGAGACTGAAGCTTTCTTT	CASSVGRETEAFF
NA	TRBJ1-5	once	TRBV5-8	TGTGCCAGCAGATCGAGGGGTAGTCAGCCCCAGCATTTT	CASRSRGSQPQHF
TRBD2	TRBJ2-3	NA	TRBV11-2	TGTGCCAGCAGCTTACGGCTAGCGGGGGGGCGGGATACGCAGTATTTT	CASSLRLAGGRDTQYF
NA	TRBJ1-1	NA	TRBV28	TGTGCCAGCAGTTTCAGGGGAGGGACTGAAGCTTTCTTT	CASSFRGGTEAFF
NA	TRBJ1-2	once	TRBV2	TGTGCCTCAACGACAGGTTACTATGGCTACACCTTC	CASTTGYYGYTF
NA	TRBJ2-2	NA	TRBV5-4	TGTGCCAGCAGCTCAATTGGGGAGGGGGTGAGCGGGGAGCTGTTTTTT	CASSSIGEGVSGELFF
NA	TRBJ1-3	NA	TRBV4-3	TGCGCCAGCAGCCACCGCGGGTCTGGAAACACCATATATTTT	CASSHRGSGNTIYF
NA	TRBJ2-7	NA	TRBV6-1	TGTGCCAGCAGTAGAGGACCCCACTCCTACGAGCAGTACTTC	CASSRGPHSYEQYF
TRBD2	TRBJ2-7	few	TRBV28	TGTGCCAGCGGTATCCGGGGGGGCCCCTACGAGCAGTACTTC	CASGIRGGPYEQYF
NA	TRBJ1-6	NA	TRBV5-1	TGCGCCAGCAGCTTGGAGCCCAGGGAATCATCCCCCCTCCACTTT	CASSLEPRESSPLHF
NA	TRBJ1-2	NA	TRBV29-1	TGCAGCGTTGGGGAGGGGATCCCCTATGGCTACACCTTC	CSVGEGIPYGYTF
NA	TRBJ2-7	NA	TRBV13	TGTGCCAGCAGCCCAGGATCGTGGGAGCAGTACTTC	CASSPGSWEQYF
NA	TRBJ2-7	NA	TRBV6-6	TGTGCCAGCAGTTGGGTATCCTACGAGCAGTACTTC	CASSWVSYEQYF
NA	TRBJ2-7	NA	TRBV7-9	TGTGCCAGCAGCTTAGTGGGAGTCTACGAGCAGTACTTC	CASSLVGVYEQYF
TRBD2	TRBJ2-7	NA	TRBV2	TGTGCCAGCAGTGAACGCAGCGGGAACTCCTACGAGCAGTACTTC	CASSERSGNSYEQYF
TRBD2	TRBJ2-3	NA	TRBV19	TGTGCCAGTCGAGCTAGCGGTTTAGATACGCAGTATTTT	CASRASGLDTQYF
TRBD2	TRBJ2-1	NA	TRBV5-4	TGTGCCAGCAACTTTTTAGCGGGACGTAACTACAATGAGCAGTTCTTC	CASNFLAGRNYNEQFF
NA	TRBJ2-3	NA	TRBV10-3	TGTGCCATCAGTGGCCATGGGGCTAGCCCCGACCGTAGCACAGATACGCAGTATTTT	CAISGHGASPDRSTDTQYF
NA	TRBJ2-3	NA	TRBV20-1	TGCAGTGCAGGAGCGGATACGCAGTATTTT	CSAGADTQYF
NA	TRBJ1-2	NA	TRBV18	TGTGCCAGCTCACAACAGGAGGGCGGCTACACCTTC	CASSQQEGGYTF
NA	TRBJ1-1	NA	TRBV4-3	TGCGCCAGCAGCCAAGGTCTATCTGAGGGGGTCGGCACTGAAGCTTTCTTT	CASSQGLSEGVGTEAFF
NA	TRBJ1-1	NA	TRBV11-2	TGTGCCAGCAGCTTACGTCCCATAAGCTTTGAAGCTTTCTTT	CASSLRPISFEAFF
TRBD1	TRBJ2-7	NA	TRBV6-5	TGTGCCAGCGGAAAACCGGGACAGGGCCACTACGAGCAGTACTTC	CASGKPGQGHYEQYF
NA	TRBJ1-2	few	TRBV4-1	TGCGCCAGCAGCCACCTCTCGGGAGGGAATGGCTACACCTTC	CASSHLSGGNGYTF